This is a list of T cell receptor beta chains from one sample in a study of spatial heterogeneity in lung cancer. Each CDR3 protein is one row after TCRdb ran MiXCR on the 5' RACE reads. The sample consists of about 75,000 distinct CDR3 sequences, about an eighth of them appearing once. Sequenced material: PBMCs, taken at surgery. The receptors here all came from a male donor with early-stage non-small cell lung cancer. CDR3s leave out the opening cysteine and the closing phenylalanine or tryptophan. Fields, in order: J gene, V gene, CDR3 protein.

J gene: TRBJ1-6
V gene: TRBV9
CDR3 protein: ASSVDLDSPLH

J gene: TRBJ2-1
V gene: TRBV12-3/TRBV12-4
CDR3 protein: ASSPLWRPRDYNEQF

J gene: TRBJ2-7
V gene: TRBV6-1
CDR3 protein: ASSTAGTPGYEQY

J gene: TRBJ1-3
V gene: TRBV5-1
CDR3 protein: ASSLGTRGAIY

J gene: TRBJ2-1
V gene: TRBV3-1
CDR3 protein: ASSQERAGRGVQF

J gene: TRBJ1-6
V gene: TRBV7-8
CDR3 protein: ASSAEQVSYNSPLH

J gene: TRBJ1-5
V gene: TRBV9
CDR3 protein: ASSRDSNQPQH

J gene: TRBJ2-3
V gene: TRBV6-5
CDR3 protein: ASSVDTDTQY

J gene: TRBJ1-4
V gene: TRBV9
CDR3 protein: ASSVTGRATNEKLF

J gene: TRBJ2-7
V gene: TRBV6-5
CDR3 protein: ASSYGRISYEQY

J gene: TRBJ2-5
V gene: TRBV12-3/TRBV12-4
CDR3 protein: ASSNRGRETQY

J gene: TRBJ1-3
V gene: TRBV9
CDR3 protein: ASSPRGPVDTIY

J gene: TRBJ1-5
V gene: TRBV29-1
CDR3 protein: SVEREAGQPQH

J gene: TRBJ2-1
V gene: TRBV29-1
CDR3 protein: SVASGLGEQF

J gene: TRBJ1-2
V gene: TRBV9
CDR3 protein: ASSVSTDTNYGYT

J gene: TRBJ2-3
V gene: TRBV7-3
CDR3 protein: ASSPQAGTVDTQY

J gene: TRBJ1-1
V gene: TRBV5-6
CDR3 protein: ASSPPGSYTEAF

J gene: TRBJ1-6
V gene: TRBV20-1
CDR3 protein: SATRQERNSPLH

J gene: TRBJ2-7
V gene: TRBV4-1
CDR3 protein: ASSEGIAGAREQY

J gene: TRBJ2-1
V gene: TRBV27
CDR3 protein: ASSLSGFWQLDEQF

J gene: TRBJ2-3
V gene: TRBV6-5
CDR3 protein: ATASRWLGGNTDTQY

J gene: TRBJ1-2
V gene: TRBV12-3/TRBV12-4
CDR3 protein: ASSFWASDGRDYGYT

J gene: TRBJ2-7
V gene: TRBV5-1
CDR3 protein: ASSLGTSGIYEQY

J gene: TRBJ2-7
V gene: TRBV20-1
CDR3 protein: SARRTGGGEQY

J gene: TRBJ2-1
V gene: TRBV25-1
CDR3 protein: AGRVLLSSYNEQF

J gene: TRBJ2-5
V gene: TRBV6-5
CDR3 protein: ASTLHLRGAGETQY

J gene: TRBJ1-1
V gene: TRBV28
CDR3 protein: ASTPGTLNTEAF

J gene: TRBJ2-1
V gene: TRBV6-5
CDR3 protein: ASSSVGGPYNEQF

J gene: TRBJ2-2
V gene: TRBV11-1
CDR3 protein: ASSPGLAGRVTGELF

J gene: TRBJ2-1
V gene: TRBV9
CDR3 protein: ASSVIGGHEQF

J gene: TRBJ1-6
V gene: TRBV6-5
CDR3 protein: ASRDRGRLH

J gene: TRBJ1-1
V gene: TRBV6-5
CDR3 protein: ASSVWGSAEAF

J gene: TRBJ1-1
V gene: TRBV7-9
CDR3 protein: ASSLVGESEAF

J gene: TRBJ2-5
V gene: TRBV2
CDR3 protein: ASSPLFTSDQETQY

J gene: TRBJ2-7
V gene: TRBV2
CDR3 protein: ASSEGWTSGRAEQY

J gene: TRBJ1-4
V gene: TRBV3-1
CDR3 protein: ASSPRAGGTATNEKLF

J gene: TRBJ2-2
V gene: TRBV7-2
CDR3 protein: ASSFAAGELF

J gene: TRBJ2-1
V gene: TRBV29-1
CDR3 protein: SATGGRESNEQF

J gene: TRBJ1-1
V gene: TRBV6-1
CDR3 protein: AGGLALENTEAF

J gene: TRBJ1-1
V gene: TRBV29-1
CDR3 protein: SVSGQMNTEAF

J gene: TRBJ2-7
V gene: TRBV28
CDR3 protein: ASSLRRRVSYEQY

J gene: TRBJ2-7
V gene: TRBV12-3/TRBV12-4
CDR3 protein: ASRSGTRSGEQY

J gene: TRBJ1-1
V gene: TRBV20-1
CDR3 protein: SAARALRTEAF

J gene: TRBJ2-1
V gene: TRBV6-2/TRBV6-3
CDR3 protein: ASSYSIVWSSYNEQF

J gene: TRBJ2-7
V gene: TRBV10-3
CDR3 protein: AISGQGQTEQY

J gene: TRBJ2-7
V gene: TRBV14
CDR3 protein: ASSPGRSSGRFDEQY

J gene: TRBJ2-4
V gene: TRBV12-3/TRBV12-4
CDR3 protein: ASSFGIAKNIQY

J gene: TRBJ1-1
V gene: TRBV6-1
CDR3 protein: ASSEPWVRGNTEAF

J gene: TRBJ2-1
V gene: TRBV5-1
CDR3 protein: ASSHGVANEQF

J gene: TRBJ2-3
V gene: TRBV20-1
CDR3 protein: SARRGPDTQY

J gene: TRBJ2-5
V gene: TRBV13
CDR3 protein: ASSSGGLDEETQY

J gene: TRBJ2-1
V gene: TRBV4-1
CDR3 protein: ASSQDLPSYNEQF

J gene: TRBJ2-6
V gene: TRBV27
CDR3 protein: ASGPGANVLT

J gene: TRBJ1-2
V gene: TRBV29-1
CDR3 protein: SVARSNYGYT

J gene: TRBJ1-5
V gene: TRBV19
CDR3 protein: ASSTTPDTSNQPQH

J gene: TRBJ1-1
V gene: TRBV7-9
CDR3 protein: ASSSAGYPTNTEAF